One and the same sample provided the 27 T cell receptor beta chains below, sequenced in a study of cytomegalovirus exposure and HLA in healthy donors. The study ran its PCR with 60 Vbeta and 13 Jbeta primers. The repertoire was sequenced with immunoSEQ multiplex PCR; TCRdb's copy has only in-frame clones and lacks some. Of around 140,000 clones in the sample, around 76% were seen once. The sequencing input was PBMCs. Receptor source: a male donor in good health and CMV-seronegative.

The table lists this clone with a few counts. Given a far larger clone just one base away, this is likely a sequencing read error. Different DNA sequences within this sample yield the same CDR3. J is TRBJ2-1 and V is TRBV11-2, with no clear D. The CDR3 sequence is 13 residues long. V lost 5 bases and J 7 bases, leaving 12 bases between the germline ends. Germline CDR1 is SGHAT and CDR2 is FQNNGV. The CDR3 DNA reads TGTGCCAGCAGCCAAGCAAGAGGAAATGAGCAGTTCTTC. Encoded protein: CASSQARGNEQFF.

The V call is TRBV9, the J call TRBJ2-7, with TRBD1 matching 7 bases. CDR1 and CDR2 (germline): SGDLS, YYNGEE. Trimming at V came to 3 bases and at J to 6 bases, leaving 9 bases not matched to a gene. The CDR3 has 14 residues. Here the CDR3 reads CASSAGTEGSEQYF. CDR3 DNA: TGTGCCAGCAGCGCCGGGACAGAAGGCTCCGAGCAGTACTTC.

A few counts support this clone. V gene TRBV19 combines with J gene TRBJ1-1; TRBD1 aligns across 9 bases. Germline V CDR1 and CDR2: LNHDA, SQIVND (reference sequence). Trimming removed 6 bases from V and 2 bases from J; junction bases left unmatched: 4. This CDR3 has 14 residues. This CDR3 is CASRGQGLNTEAFF. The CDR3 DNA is TGTGCCAGTAGGGGACAGGGCTTAAACACTGAAGCTTTCTTT.

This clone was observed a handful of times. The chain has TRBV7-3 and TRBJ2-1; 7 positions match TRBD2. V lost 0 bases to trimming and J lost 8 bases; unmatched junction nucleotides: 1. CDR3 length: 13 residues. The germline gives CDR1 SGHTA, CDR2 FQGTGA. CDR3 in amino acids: CASSLTGRDEQFF. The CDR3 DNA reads TGTGCCAGCAGCTTAACAGGGAGGGATGAGCAGTTCTTC.

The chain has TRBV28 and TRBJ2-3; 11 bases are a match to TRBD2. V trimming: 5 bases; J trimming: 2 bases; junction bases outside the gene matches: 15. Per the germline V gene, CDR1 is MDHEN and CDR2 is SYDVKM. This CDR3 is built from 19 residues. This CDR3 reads CASSPPTSGSGWFTDTQYF. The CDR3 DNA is TGTGCCAGCAGTCCCCCAACTAGCGGGAGTGGCTGGTTCACAGATACGCAGTATTTT.

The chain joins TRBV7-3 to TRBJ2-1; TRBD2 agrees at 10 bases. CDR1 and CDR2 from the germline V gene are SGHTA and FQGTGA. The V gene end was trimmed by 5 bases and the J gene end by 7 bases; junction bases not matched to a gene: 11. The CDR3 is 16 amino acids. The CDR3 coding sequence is TGTGCCAGCAGCCGCGCGGCTAGCGGGAGCCGGAATGAGCAGTTCTTC. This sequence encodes CASSRAASGSRNEQFF.

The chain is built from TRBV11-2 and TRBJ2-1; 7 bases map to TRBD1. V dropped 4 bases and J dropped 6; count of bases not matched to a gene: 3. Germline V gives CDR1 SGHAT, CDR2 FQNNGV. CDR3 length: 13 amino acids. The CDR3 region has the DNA TGTGCCAGCAGCTACGACAGGGTCAATGAGCAGTTCTTC. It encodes CASSYDRVNEQFF.

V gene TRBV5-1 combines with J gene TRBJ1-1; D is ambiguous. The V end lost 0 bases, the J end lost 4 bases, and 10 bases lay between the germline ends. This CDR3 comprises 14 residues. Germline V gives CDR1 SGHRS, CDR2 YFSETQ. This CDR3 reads CASSLGGFGTEAFF. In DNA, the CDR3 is TGCGCCAGCAGCTTGGGAGGGTTTGGCACTGAAGCTTTCTTT.

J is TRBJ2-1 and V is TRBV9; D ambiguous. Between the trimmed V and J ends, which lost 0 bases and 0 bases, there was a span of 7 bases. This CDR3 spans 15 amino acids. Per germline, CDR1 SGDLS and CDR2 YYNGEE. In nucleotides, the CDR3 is TGTGCCAGCAGCGTAGAAGAGAGCTCCTACAATGAGCAGTTCTTC. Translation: CASSVEESSYNEQFF.

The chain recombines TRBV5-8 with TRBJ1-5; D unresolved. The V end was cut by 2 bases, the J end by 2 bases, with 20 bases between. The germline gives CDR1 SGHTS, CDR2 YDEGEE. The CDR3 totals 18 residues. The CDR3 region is CASSLEPPKFRGNQPQHF. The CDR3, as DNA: TGTGCCAGCAGCTTAGAGCCCCCTAAATTCCGAGGCAATCAGCCCCAGCATTTT. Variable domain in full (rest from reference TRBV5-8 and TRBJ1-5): EAGVTQSPTHLIKTRGQQATLRCSPISGHTSVYWYQQALGLGLQFLLWYDEGEERNRGNFPPRFSGRQFPNYSSELNVNALELEDSALYLCASSLEPPKFRGNQPQHFGDGTRLSIL.

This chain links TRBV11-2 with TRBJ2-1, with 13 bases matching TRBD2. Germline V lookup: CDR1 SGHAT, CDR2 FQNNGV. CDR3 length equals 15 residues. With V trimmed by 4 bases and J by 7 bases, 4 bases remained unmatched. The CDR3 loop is CASSSTSGRANEQFF. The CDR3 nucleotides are TGTGCCAGCAGCTCTACTAGCGGGAGGGCAAATGAGCAGTTCTTC.

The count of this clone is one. CDR3: CASSYTGAHQPQHF. The CDR3 region has the DNA TGTGCCAGCAGTTACACAGGGGCCCATCAGCCCCAGCATTTT. The gene calls are TRBV6-6 and TRBJ1-5, with 7 bases identical to TRBD1. The V gene's germline CDR1 is MNHNY and CDR2 SVGAGI (reference sequence). The trim removed 2 bases at V and 5 bases at J, leaving 3 bases unmatched. The CDR3 sequence is 14 residues long.

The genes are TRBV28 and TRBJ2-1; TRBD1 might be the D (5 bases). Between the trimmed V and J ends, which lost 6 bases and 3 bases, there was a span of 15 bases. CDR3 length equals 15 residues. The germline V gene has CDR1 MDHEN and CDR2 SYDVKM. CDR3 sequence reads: CASSSRQLIYNEQFF. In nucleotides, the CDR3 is TGTGCCAGCAGCTCACGACAGCTGATCTACAATGAGCAGTTCTTC.

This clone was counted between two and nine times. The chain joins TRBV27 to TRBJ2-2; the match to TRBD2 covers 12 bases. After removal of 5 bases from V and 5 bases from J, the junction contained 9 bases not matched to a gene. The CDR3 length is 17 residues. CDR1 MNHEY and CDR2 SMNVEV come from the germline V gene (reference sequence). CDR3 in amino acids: CASSPLTSGGLTGELFF. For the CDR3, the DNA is TGTGCCAGCAGTCCCCTGACTAGCGGGGGTTTGACCGGGGAGCTGTTTTTT.

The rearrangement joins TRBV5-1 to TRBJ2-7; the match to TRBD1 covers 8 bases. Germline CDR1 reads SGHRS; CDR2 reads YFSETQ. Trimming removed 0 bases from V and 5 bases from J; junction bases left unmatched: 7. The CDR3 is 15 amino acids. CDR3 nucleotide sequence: TGCGCCAGCAGCTTGGGACAGGGGCCCTTCCACGAGCAGTACTTC. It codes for CASSLGQGPFHEQYF.

The CDR3 here is CASSIAGTGASYGYTF. DNA of the CDR3: TGTGCCAGTAGTATAGCCGGGACAGGGGCATCATATGGCTACACCTTC. The rearrangement links TRBV19 to TRBJ1-2, with 10 bases aligning to TRBD1. The CDR3 sequence is 16 residues long. Germline-derived CDR1 and CDR2 are LNHDA and SQIVND (reference sequence). J gave up 5 bases and V 1 base, and 7 bases lay outside the gene matches.

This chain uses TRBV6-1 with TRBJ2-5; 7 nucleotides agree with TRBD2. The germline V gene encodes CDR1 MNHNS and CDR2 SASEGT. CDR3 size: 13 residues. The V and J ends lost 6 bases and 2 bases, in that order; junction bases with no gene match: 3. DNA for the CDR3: TGTGCCAGCAGACCAGCGGGGCAAGAGACCCAGTACTTC. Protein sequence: CASRPAGQETQYF.

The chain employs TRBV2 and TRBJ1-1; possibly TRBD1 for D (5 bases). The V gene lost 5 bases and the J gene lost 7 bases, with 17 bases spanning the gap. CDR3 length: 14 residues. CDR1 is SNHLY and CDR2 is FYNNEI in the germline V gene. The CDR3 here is CASSYLRARDEAFF. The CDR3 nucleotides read TGTGCCAGCAGTTACCTCAGGGCGCGGGATGAAGCTTTCTTT.

This CDR3 is CAWDSGIGSGNTIYF. The DNA of the CDR3 is TGTGCCTGGGACTCTGGAATAGGCTCTGGAAACACCATATATTTT. The rearrangement links TRBV30 to TRBJ1-3; D is ambiguous. Germline V CDR1 and CDR2: GTSNPN, SVGIG (reference sequence). This CDR3 spans 15 amino acids. V was cut by 5 bases and J by 0 bases, with 14 bases left in between.

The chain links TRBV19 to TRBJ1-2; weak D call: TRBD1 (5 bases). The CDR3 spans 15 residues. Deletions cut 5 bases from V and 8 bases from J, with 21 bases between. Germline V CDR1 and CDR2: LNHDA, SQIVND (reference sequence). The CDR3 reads CASSLTSAGIRGYTF. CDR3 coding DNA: TGTGCCAGTAGTCTAACCTCAGCAGGGATTCGGGGCTACACCTTC.

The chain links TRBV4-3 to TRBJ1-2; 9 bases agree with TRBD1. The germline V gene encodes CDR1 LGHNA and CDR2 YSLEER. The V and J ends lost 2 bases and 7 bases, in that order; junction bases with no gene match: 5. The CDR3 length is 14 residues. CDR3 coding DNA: TGCGCCAGCAGCCAATTCCGGGACAGGGCTGGCTACACCTTC. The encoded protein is CASSQFRDRAGYTF.

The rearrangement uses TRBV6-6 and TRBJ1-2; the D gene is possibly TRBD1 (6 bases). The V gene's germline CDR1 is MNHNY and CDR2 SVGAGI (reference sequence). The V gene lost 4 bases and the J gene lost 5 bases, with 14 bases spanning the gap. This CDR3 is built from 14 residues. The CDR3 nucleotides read TGTGCCAGCAGTTTGGGACAATTAGGGTATGGCTACACCTTC. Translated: CASSLGQLGYGYTF.

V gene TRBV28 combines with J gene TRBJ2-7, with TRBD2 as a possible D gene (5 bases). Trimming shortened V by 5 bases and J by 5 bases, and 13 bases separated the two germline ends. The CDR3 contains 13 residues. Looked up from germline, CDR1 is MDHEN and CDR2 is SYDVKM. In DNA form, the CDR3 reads TGTGCCAGCAGTCCACGAGGGTTACACGAGCAGTACTTC. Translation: CASSPRGLHEQYF.

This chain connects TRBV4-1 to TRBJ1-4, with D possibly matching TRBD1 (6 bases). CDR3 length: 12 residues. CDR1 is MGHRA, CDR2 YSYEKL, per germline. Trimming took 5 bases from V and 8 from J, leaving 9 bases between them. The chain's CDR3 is CASSRGGEKLFF. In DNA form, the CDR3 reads TGCGCCAGCAGCAGGGGGGGGGAAAAACTGTTTTTT.

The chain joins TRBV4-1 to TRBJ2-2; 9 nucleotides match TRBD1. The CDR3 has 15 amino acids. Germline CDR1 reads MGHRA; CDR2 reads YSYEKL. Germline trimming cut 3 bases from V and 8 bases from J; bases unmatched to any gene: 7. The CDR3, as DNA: TGCGCCAGCAGCCACCTCTCTGGACAGGGGGGGGAGCTGTTTTTT. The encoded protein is CASSHLSGQGGELFF.

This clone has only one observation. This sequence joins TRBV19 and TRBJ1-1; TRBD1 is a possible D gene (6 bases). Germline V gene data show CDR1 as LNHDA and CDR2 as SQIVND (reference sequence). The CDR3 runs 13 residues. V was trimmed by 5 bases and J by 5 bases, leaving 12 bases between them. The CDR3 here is CASSETGETEAFF. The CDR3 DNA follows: TGTGCCAGTAGTGAGACAGGAGAAACTGAAGCTTTCTTT.

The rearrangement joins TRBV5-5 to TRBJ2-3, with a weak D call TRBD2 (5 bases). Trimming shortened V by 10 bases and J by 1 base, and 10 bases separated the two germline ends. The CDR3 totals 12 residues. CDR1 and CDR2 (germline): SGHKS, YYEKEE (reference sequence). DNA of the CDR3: TGTGCCTGCGGGTGGGGCACAGATACGCAGTATTTT. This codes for CACGWGTDTQYF.